Listed below are T cell receptor beta chains from one sample, sequenced in a study of T-cell reconstitution after alpha-beta-depleted transplantation in children. TCRdb reanalysed the PCR reads using MiXCR and keeps one entry per CDR3 protein. The sample includes approximately 980,000 distinct CDR3 sequences, around 30% of them seen just once. The sequenced sample was PBMCs, mostly from graft donor cells, obtained 360 days after TCRalphabeta/CD19-depleted stem cell transplant. These receptor sequences come from a boy under three years old who had a stem cell transplant for SCID, so the T cells may come from the graft donor. CDR3s include the opening cysteine and the closing phenylalanine or tryptophan. Each record gives: J gene, V gene, clone size, D gene, CDR3 protein, CDR3 DNA. A D gene is named only where the DNA matches it firmly. The size of a clone is reported for some rows only, either as once, few or many, or as a class for expanded clones.

j_call: TRBJ2-1; v_call: TRBV5-1; clone_size: many; d_call: TRBD2; cdr3_aa: CASSTTQLAGHRDEQFF; cdr3_nt: TGCGCCAGCAGCACAACCCAGCTAGCGGGGCACAGGGACGAGCAGTTCTTC
j_call: TRBJ2-1; v_call: TRBV5-1; clone_size: .; d_call: TRBD2; cdr3_aa: CASSLDGLAVNEQFF; cdr3_nt: TGCGCCAGCAGCTTAGATGGACTAGCTGTCAATGAGCAGTTCTTC
j_call: TRBJ2-7; v_call: TRBV29-1; clone_size: few; d_call: TRBD2; cdr3_aa: CSVFSAGGTTQYF; cdr3_nt: TGCAGCGTTTTTTCTGCGGGGGGGACAACGCAGTACTTC
j_call: TRBJ1-5; v_call: TRBV28; clone_size: few; d_call: TRBD1; cdr3_aa: CASSGRDRDSASNQPQHF; cdr3_nt: TGTGCCAGCAGCGGCAGGGACAGGGATAGCGCTAGCAATCAGCCCCAGCATTTT
j_call: TRBJ2-1; v_call: TRBV18; clone_size: few; d_call: TRBD2; cdr3_aa: CASSPGTSINEQFF; cdr3_nt: TGTGCCAGCTCCCCCGGGACTAGCATCAATGAGCAGTTCTTC
j_call: TRBJ1-2; v_call: TRBV20-1; clone_size: few; d_call: TRBD1; cdr3_aa: CSATSGTDSNYGYTF; cdr3_nt: TGCAGTGCTACATCAGGGACAGATTCTAACTATGGCTACACCTTC
j_call: TRBJ2-5; v_call: TRBV2; clone_size: few; d_call: .; cdr3_aa: CASSPGGVGQTQYF; cdr3_nt: TGTGCCAGCAGCCCGGGCGGGGTTGGACAGACCCAGTACTTC
j_call: TRBJ2-2; v_call: TRBV2; clone_size: .; d_call: .; cdr3_aa: CASSEIMARELFF; cdr3_nt: TGTGCCAGCAGTGAGATTATGGCCCGGGAGCTGTTTTTT
j_call: TRBJ2-7; v_call: TRBV20-1; clone_size: few; d_call: TRBD1; cdr3_aa: CSARARTGGYYEQYF; cdr3_nt: TGCAGTGCTAGAGCTCGGACAGGGGGGTACTACGAGCAGTACTTC
j_call: TRBJ2-7; v_call: TRBV12-3/TRBV12-4; clone_size: few; d_call: TRBD1; cdr3_aa: CASSPDRASYEQYF; cdr3_nt: TGTGCCAGCAGTCCCGACAGGGCCTCCTACGAGCAGTACTTC
j_call: TRBJ1-5; v_call: TRBV12-3/TRBV12-4; clone_size: .; d_call: .; cdr3_aa: CASSRSGLSNQPQHF; cdr3_nt: TGTGCCAGCAGTCGATCGGGACTTAGCAATCAGCCCCAGCATTTT
j_call: TRBJ2-1; v_call: TRBV20-1; clone_size: once; d_call: TRBD1; cdr3_aa: CSATGTVISYNEQFF; cdr3_nt: TGCAGTGCGACCGGGACAGTTATTTCCTACAATGAGCAGTTCTTC
j_call: TRBJ2-7; v_call: TRBV2; clone_size: few; d_call: .; cdr3_aa: CASSEGERDLKQYF; cdr3_nt: TGTGCCAGCAGTGAAGGGGAGAGGGACCTCAAGCAGTACTTC
j_call: TRBJ1-1; v_call: TRBV20-1; clone_size: .; d_call: .; cdr3_aa: CSANRQVPYTEAFF; cdr3_nt: TGCAGTGCGAACCGACAGGTGCCGTACACTGAAGCTTTCTTT
j_call: TRBJ1-1; v_call: TRBV13; clone_size: few; d_call: .; cdr3_aa: CASGGQNTEAFF; cdr3_nt: TGTGCCAGCGGCGGACAGAACACTGAAGCTTTCTTT
j_call: TRBJ2-2; v_call: TRBV6-5; clone_size: many; d_call: .; cdr3_aa: CASSYLDRLGGELFF; cdr3_nt: TGTGCCAGCAGTTACTTAGACCGACTAGGCGGGGAGCTGTTTTTT
j_call: TRBJ2-5; v_call: TRBV9; clone_size: .; d_call: TRBD2; cdr3_aa: CASSVYGGALRETQYF; cdr3_nt: TGTGCCAGCAGCGTATACGGGGGGGCTCTGCGAGAGACCCAGTACTTC
j_call: TRBJ1-3; v_call: TRBV20-1; clone_size: many; d_call: .; cdr3_aa: CSARRVGPRSGNTIYF; cdr3_nt: TGCAGTGCTAGAAGGGTCGGTCCCAGGTCTGGAAACACCATATATTTT
j_call: TRBJ2-5; v_call: TRBV5-1; clone_size: .; d_call: .; cdr3_aa: CASSLGLEETRYF; cdr3_nt: TGCGCCAGCAGCTTGGGATTGGAAGAGACCCGGTACTTC
j_call: TRBJ2-1; v_call: TRBV18; clone_size: many; d_call: TRBD1; cdr3_aa: CASSRTGSEQFF; cdr3_nt: TGTGCCAGCTCACGGACAGGGTCTGAGCAGTTCTTC
j_call: TRBJ1-5; v_call: TRBV6-1; clone_size: .; d_call: .; cdr3_aa: CASSPPGPRNQPQHF; cdr3_nt: TGTGCCAGCAGTCCCCCGGGACCCAGAAATCAGCCCCAGCATTTT
j_call: TRBJ1-1; v_call: TRBV15; clone_size: .; d_call: TRBD1; cdr3_aa: CATSKDRVTEAFF; cdr3_nt: TGTGCCACCAGCAAAGACAGGGTCACTGAAGCTTTCTTT
j_call: TRBJ2-5; v_call: TRBV7-9; clone_size: .; d_call: TRBD1; cdr3_aa: CASTLPGQGIETQYF; cdr3_nt: TGTGCCAGCACCCTCCCGGGACAGGGAATAGAGACCCAGTACTTC
j_call: TRBJ2-5; v_call: TRBV4-3; clone_size: .; d_call: TRBD2; cdr3_aa: CASSPGTSGIMYQETQYF; cdr3_nt: TGCGCCAGCAGCCCAGGGACTAGCGGAATAATGTACCAAGAGACCCAGTACTTC
j_call: TRBJ2-5; v_call: TRBV5-1; clone_size: .; d_call: .; cdr3_aa: CASSLRLSRQETQYF; cdr3_nt: TGCGCCAGCAGCTTGAGGCTATCCCGACAAGAGACCCAGTACTTC
j_call: TRBJ2-2; v_call: TRBV5-5; clone_size: many; d_call: .; cdr3_aa: CASSLVPTGELFF; cdr3_nt: TGTGCCAGCAGCTTGGTGCCGACCGGGGAGCTGTTTTTT
j_call: TRBJ1-5; v_call: TRBV12-3/TRBV12-4; clone_size: .; d_call: TRBD1; cdr3_aa: CASSLMNRGLPTGNQPQHF; cdr3_nt: TGTGCCAGCAGCTTAATGAACAGGGGGCTTCCAACTGGCAATCAGCCCCAGCATTTT
j_call: TRBJ2-1; v_call: TRBV4-1; clone_size: .; d_call: .; cdr3_aa: CASSQGASSYNEQFF; cdr3_nt: TGCGCCAGCAGCCAAGGAGCCTCTTCCTACAATGAGCAGTTCTTC
j_call: TRBJ2-5; v_call: TRBV4-3; clone_size: .; d_call: .; cdr3_aa: CASSQGAGSGVRETQYF; cdr3_nt: TGCGCCAGCAGCCAAGGAGCGGGCTCGGGGGTACGGGAGACCCAGTACTTC
j_call: TRBJ2-4; v_call: TRBV20-1; clone_size: many; d_call: TRBD1; cdr3_aa: CSARREQGTKNIQYF; cdr3_nt: TGCAGTGCTAGAAGAGAACAGGGGACCAAAAACATTCAGTACTTC
j_call: TRBJ2-1; v_call: TRBV15; clone_size: .; d_call: .; cdr3_aa: CATSRGPGGGDEQFF; cdr3_nt: TGTGCCACCAGCAGAGGACCGGGAGGGGGCGATGAGCAGTTCTTC
j_call: TRBJ2-7; v_call: TRBV6-2/TRBV6-3; clone_size: .; d_call: .; cdr3_aa: CASSAIGEQYF; cdr3_nt: TGTGCCAGCAGTGCAATCGGGGAGCAGTACTTC
j_call: TRBJ1-5; v_call: TRBV20-1; clone_size: once; d_call: .; cdr3_aa: CSVPRGGAQPQHF; cdr3_nt: TGCAGTGTTCCAAGGGGGGGCGCCCAGCCCCAGCATTTT
j_call: TRBJ2-2; v_call: TRBV12-3/TRBV12-4; clone_size: .; d_call: TRBD1; cdr3_aa: CASRPPTGKGGELFF; cdr3_nt: TGTGCCAGCAGACCCCCGACAGGGAAAGGCGGGGAGCTGTTTTTT
j_call: TRBJ2-2; v_call: TRBV9; clone_size: few; d_call: TRBD1; cdr3_aa: CASSGQGALNTGELFF; cdr3_nt: TGTGCCAGCAGCGGCCAGGGGGCCCTGAACACCGGGGAGCTGTTTTTT
j_call: TRBJ2-7; v_call: TRBV5-1; clone_size: few; d_call: .; cdr3_aa: CASSQVTYYEQYF; cdr3_nt: TGCGCCAGCAGCCAGGTCACCTACTACGAGCAGTACTTC
j_call: TRBJ1-1; v_call: TRBV18; clone_size: few; d_call: .; cdr3_aa: CASSQYLGGSGNTEAFF; cdr3_nt: TGTGCCAGCTCACAGTATCTTGGTGGCAGCGGGAACACTGAAGCTTTCTTT
j_call: TRBJ2-2; v_call: TRBV19; clone_size: .; d_call: .; cdr3_aa: CASSPLQNTGELFF; cdr3_nt: TGTGCCAGTAGCCCCTTACAGAACACCGGGGAGCTGTTTTTT
j_call: TRBJ2-3; v_call: TRBV9; clone_size: few; d_call: TRBD1; cdr3_aa: CASSHAQGEDTDTQYF; cdr3_nt: TGTGCCAGCAGCCACGCACAGGGGGAGGACACAGATACGCAGTATTTT
j_call: TRBJ2-3; v_call: TRBV5-1; clone_size: .; d_call: TRBD2; cdr3_aa: CASSFGLARDTQYF; cdr3_nt: TGCGCCAGCAGTTTCGGACTAGCCAGAGATACGCAGTATTTT
j_call: TRBJ1-2; v_call: TRBV29-1; clone_size: many; d_call: TRBD1; cdr3_aa: CSAGGTAYGYTF; cdr3_nt: TGCAGCGCCGGTGGGACAGCGTATGGCTACACCTTC
j_call: TRBJ2-5; v_call: TRBV7-2; clone_size: few; d_call: .; cdr3_aa: CASSFSAVLQETQYF; cdr3_nt: TGTGCCAGCAGCTTCTCCGCGGTCCTACAAGAGACCCAGTACTTC
j_call: TRBJ2-7; v_call: TRBV7-2; clone_size: .; d_call: TRBD1; cdr3_aa: CASSLIGQGSGEQYF; cdr3_nt: TGTGCCAGCAGCTTAATCGGACAGGGTTCGGGAGAGCAGTACTTC
j_call: TRBJ1-6; v_call: TRBV30; clone_size: .; d_call: .; cdr3_aa: CAWSSTGALHF; cdr3_nt: TGTGCCTGGAGTTCCACTGGGGCCCTCCACTTT
j_call: TRBJ2-7; v_call: TRBV29-1; clone_size: .; d_call: .; cdr3_aa: CSVEDGTGPLYEQYF; cdr3_nt: TGCAGCGTTGAGGACGGTACAGGGCCCCTCTACGAGCAGTACTTC